What follows are 22 T cell receptor beta chains derived from one specimen sequenced in a study of blood T cells in healthy people across ages. Primers used in a second PCR of about 6 to 11 cycles were a sample-barcoded 5' primer and a J-beta primer mix. One entry per CDR3 protein results from TCRdb running MiXCR on the 5' RACE reads. This table has roughly 720,000 distinct CDR3 sequences, approximately 53% appearing once. Sequencing was carried out using blood. These receptors were taken from a man at least 80 years old in good health.

The chain carries TRBV7-9 and TRBJ2-5; TRBD2 matches 7 bases. CDR1 and CDR2 from the germline V gene are SEHNR and FQNEAQ (reference sequence). Trimming at V came to 6 bases and at J to 4 bases, leaving 11 bases not matched to a gene. There are 15 residues in the CDR3. CDR3 DNA: TGTGCCAGCAGATCCGGACTGGCGGGAGCAGAGACCCAGTACTTC. Residues: CASRSGLAGAETQYF.

In its sample, this clonotype was seen a few times. This chain joins TRBV10-3 and TRBJ2-1; tentatively, D is TRBD1 (6 bases). Trimming took 2 bases from V and 0 from J, leaving 8 bases between them. Germline V lookup: CDR1 ENHRY, CDR2 SYGVKD. The CDR3 length is 15 residues. The CDR3 region is CAISEGQSSYNEQFF. The CDR3 nucleotides are TGTGCCATCAGTGAGGGACAGAGCTCCTACAATGAGCAGTTCTTC.

CDR3 residues: CASSSNLQFYEQYF. For the CDR3, the DNA is TGTGCCAGCAGCTCCAACCTACAATTCTACGAGCAGTACTTC. The chain is built from TRBV11-2 and TRBJ2-4; D remains ambiguous. The J call may be incorrect, as the DNA end agrees better with TRBJ2-7. Looked up from germline, CDR1 is SGHAT and CDR2 is FQNNGV. The CDR3 spans 14 residues.

This rearrangement joins TRBV20-1 to TRBJ2-1, with 10 bases identical to TRBD1. Germline V gene lookup returns CDR1 DFQATT and CDR2 SNEGSKA (reference sequence). The CDR3 is 15 residues long. The J segment lost 8 bases and the V segment lost 3 bases, leaving 10 bases of the junction unmatched. CDR3 in DNA: TGCAGTGCTAGGGCCGGGACAGGGGCGGCGGATGAGCAGTTCTTC. Amino acids: CSARAGTGAADEQFF.

The V call is TRBV7-2, the J call TRBJ2-7, with 12 bases aligning to TRBD2. Per the germline V gene, CDR1 is SGHTA and CDR2 is FQGNSA. This CDR3 comprises 18 residues. Trimming cost V 2 bases and J 0 bases; bases outside gene matches: 8. CDR3 amino acids: CASSLTLAGGIVSYEQYF. The CDR3 bases are TGTGCCAGCAGCTTAACCCTAGCGGGAGGGATCGTCTCCTACGAGCAGTACTTC.

The rearrangement joins TRBV28 to TRBJ2-3, with 11 bases fitting TRBD2. The ends lost 6 bases at V and 7 bases at J; junction bases unmatched: 6. The CDR3 is 14 amino acids. Looked up from germline, CDR1 is MDHEN and CDR2 is SYDVKM. CDR3 in DNA: TGTGCCAGCAGGGGCGGGACTAGCGGCTATACGCAGTATTTT. Translated, it gives CASRGGTSGYTQYF.

There are a few counts of this clonotype. The chain joins TRBV9 to TRBJ1-2; D not resolved. CDR3 size: 14 residues. Trimming removed 0 bases at V and 0 bases at J, with 6 bases between. Germline V gene lookup returns CDR1 SGDLS and CDR2 YYNGEE. CDR3 protein: CASSVGLSNYGYTF. The CDR3 DNA follows: TGTGCCAGCAGCGTAGGCTTATCTAACTATGGCTACACCTTC.

This clonotype turned up a few times. The rearrangement uses TRBV12-3 or TRBV12-4 and TRBJ2-5, with TRBD2 matching 10 bases. The ends lost 2 bases at V and 3 bases at J; junction bases unmatched: 6. This CDR3 is built from 16 residues. DNA for the CDR3: TGTGCCAGCAGTTTACTAGCGGGAGAGAGGAAAGAGACCCAGTACTTC. It translates to CASSLLAGERKETQYF.

This rearrangement joins TRBV20-1 to TRBJ2-1, with 7 bases identical to TRBD1. TRBJ2-7 matches the DNA end more closely, so the J call is doubtful. Looked up from germline, CDR1 is DFQATT and CDR2 is SNEGSKA (reference sequence). The CDR3 loop spans 13 amino acids. This CDR3 is CSASSATGKEQYF. The CDR3 DNA sequence: TGCAGTGCCAGCTCAGCGACAGGGAAGGAGCAGTACTTC.

This rearrangement joins TRBV25-1 to TRBJ1-6; 7 bases line up with TRBD1. The CDR3 contains 14 residues. Trimming cost V 7 bases and J 9 bases; bases outside gene matches: 9. CDR1 is MGHDK and CDR2 is SYGVNS in the germline V gene. The CDR3 region has the DNA TGTGCCAGCACGGCCGGGACAGAGAGTTCACCCCTCCACTTT. Protein sequence: CASTAGTESSPLHF.

The chain has TRBV20-1 and TRBJ2-3; the D is unclear. The V and J ends lost 2 bases and 0 bases respectively, with 12 bases between them. This CDR3 region has 15 residues. CDR1 is DFQATT, CDR2 SNEGSKA, per germline (reference sequence). The CDR3 sequence: CSARTPTHSTDTQYF. The CDR3 nucleotides are TGCAGTGCTAGAACTCCAACTCATAGCACAGATACGCAGTATTTT.

The V gene is TRBV5-4, the J gene TRBJ2-4; tentative D call: TRBD1 (6 bases). V was shortened by 4 bases and J by 7 bases, with 21 bases between the two germline ends. The CDR3 spans 16 residues. CDR1 is SGHNT, CDR2 YYREEE, per germline (reference sequence). CDR3 sequence reads: CASSPRGAGEFNIQYF. The CDR3 DNA follows: TGTGCCAGCAGCCCGAGGGGTGCAGGGGAATTTAACATTCAGTACTTC.

This clonotype was counted between two and nine times. This chain connects TRBV12-3 or TRBV12-4 to TRBJ2-1; the match to TRBD2 covers 8 bases. The CDR3 spans 11 residues. With 4 bases clipped from V and 15 bases from J, the junction kept 5 bases outside the gene matches. CDR3 bases: TGTGCCAGCAGTTCGGGACTAGGGCGGTTCTTC. Protein product: CASSSGLGRFF.

The chain couples TRBV7-2 to TRBJ2-1; TRBD1 matches at 9 bases. Germline V gene data show CDR1 as SGHTA and CDR2 as FQGNSA. J lost 7 bases, V lost 5 bases, and 12 bases had no gene match. The CDR3 loop spans 16 amino acids. The CDR3 reads CASSLIGTGFGNEQFF. For the CDR3, the DNA is TGTGCCAGCAGCCTAATAGGGACAGGGTTCGGGAATGAGCAGTTCTTC.

This chain joins TRBV12-3 or TRBV12-4 and TRBJ2-3; tentatively, D is TRBD2 (5 bases). This CDR3 contains 14 residues. Trimming took 8 bases from V and 2 from J, leaving 14 bases between them. CDR3 residues: CASQESGSTDTQYF. The CDR3 DNA reads as TGTGCCAGCCAAGAGAGCGGATCCACAGATACGCAGTATTTT.

The chain couples TRBV6-5 to TRBJ2-1; no clear D gene. The CDR3 is made up of 15 amino acids. Between the trimmed V and J ends, which lost 7 bases and 0 bases, there was a span of 13 bases. Germline lookup yields CDR1 MNHEY and CDR2 SVGAGI. CDR3 amino acids: CASKAALSSYNEQFF. The CDR3 bases are TGTGCCAGCAAAGCAGCGCTTAGCTCCTACAATGAGCAGTTCTTC.

This clonotype has only one observation. This chain connects TRBV29-1 to TRBJ1-2; 7 nucleotides match TRBD1. CDR3 length equals 11 residues. J was trimmed by 4 bases and V by 6 bases; bases with no gene match: 2. Germline CDR1 is SQVTM and CDR2 is ANQGSEA. CDR3 in DNA: TGCAGCGTGACAGGGAGCTATGGCTACACCTTC. This gives the protein CSVTGSYGYTF. The full variable domain, its missing parts supplied by reference TRBV29-1 and TRBJ1-2, is SAVISQKPSRDICQRGTSLTIQCQVDSQVTMMFWYRQQPGQSLTLIATANQGSEATYESGFVIDKFPISRPNLTFSTLTVSNMSPEDSSIYLCSVTGSYGYTFGSGTRLTVV.

V and J are TRBV29-1 and TRBJ2-5; D may be TRBD2 (6 bases). The germline V gene encodes CDR1 SQVTM and CDR2 ANQGSEA. Trimming pared 1 base from V and 2 bases from J, leaving 14 bases between. CDR3 length: 15 amino acids. The CDR3 spells CSVEGGEVRQETQYF. The DNA of the CDR3 is TGCAGCGTTGAAGGCGGGGAAGTGCGGCAAGAGACCCAGTACTTC.

This clonotype was detected only once. The J gene is TRBJ2-7, the V gene TRBV2; a weak D match, TRBD1 (7 bases). Germline V gene lookup returns CDR1 SNHLY and CDR2 FYNNEI. This CDR3 is built from 13 residues. V dropped 4 bases and J dropped 6 bases, with 13 bases sitting between them. The CDR3 is CASSGDSGREQYF. As DNA, the CDR3 is TGTGCCAGCAGTGGGGACAGCGGGCGCGAGCAGTACTTC.

This clonotype was found a few times. This chain joins TRBV10-3 and TRBJ2-5, with a weak D call TRBD1 (5 bases). V was pared by 0 bases and J by 11 bases, with 16 bases between. The CDR3 is made up of 14 amino acids. Germline CDR1 ENHRY, CDR2 SYGVKD. The CDR3 nucleotides are TGTGCCATCAGTGAGTCGGACACCTCCGGTGGGCAGTACTTC. It codes for CAISESDTSGGQYF.

The CDR3 loop reads CASSISGGYGTQYF. Written as DNA, the CDR3 is TGTGCCAGCAGCATCTCCGGGGGGTATGGGACGCAGTATTTT. The chain is built from TRBV12-3 or TRBV12-4 and TRBJ2-3; TRBD2 matches 7 bases. V was clipped by 6 bases and J by 9 bases; unmatched bases: 12. The CDR3 is 14 residues long.

This clonotype has just a few counts. CDR3 sequence: CAISVAGFEQYF. The CDR3 DNA is TGTGCCATCAGTGTGGCGGGGTTCGAGCAGTACTTC. The V gene is TRBV10-3, the J gene TRBJ2-7, with D tentatively TRBD2 (6 bases). Germline V lookup: CDR1 ENHRY, CDR2 SYGVKD. CDR3 size: 12 residues. Trimming took 4 bases from V and 6 from J, leaving 10 bases between them.